One sample yielded the 10 T cell receptor beta chains listed below, sequenced in a study of CD4 T cells in relation to SARS-CoV-2 and coronaviruses. CD4+ T cells from unexposed donors were obtained before the COVID-19 pandemic (2011-2018). CD4+ T cells were isolated from the cells after around 9 days of culture. Their specific antigens are unknown. Sequencing used immunoSEQ multiplex PCR; TCRdb keeps in-frame clones, though not all of them. The sample lists around 20,000 clones, about three fifths occurring once. Input material: CD4+ T cells from PBMCs, cultured in vitro. The receptors come from a human donor in good health.

This chain links TRBV19 with TRBJ2-2; D call uncertain. Trimming removed 7 bases at V and 1 base at J, with 10 bases between. The CDR3 spans 14 residues. The germline CDR1 and CDR2 sequences are LNHDA and SQIVND (reference sequence). DNA for the CDR3: TGTGCCAGTACCGGACGGATGAACACCGGGGAGCTGTTTTTT. Amino acid sequence: CASTGRMNTGELFF.

This chain links TRBV10-3 with TRBJ2-7; D not certain. Trimming shortened V by 4 bases and J by 2 bases, and 12 bases separated the two germline ends. This CDR3 region has 14 residues. The germline gives CDR1 ENHRY, CDR2 SYGVKD. The CDR3 DNA is TGTGCCATCAGTGCGTTTATTATCACCTACGAGCAGTACTTC. This codes for CAISAFIITYEQYF.

Written as DNA, the CDR3 is TGTGCCAGTAGCCTTCACGAGGCAGGGCCCTACGAGCAGTACTTC. It specifies CASSLHEAGPYEQYF. The chain combines TRBV19 with TRBJ2-7; tentatively, D is TRBD1 (5 bases). In germline, CDR1 is LNHDA, CDR2 SQIVND (reference sequence). The CDR3 runs to 15 residues. The V end lost 6 bases, the J end lost 2 bases, and 17 bases lay between the germline ends.

In this sample, this clone turned up a few times. The gene calls are TRBV5-1 and TRBJ2-7; a weak D match, TRBD2 (5 bases). The V end lost 0 bases, the J end lost 3 bases, and 10 bases lay between the germline ends. Germline CDR1 is SGHRS and CDR2 is YFSETQ. This CDR3 region has 14 residues. The CDR3 region is CASSLDPGIYEQYF. As DNA, the CDR3 is TGCGCCAGCAGCTTGGACCCCGGGATCTACGAGCAGTACTTC.

This clone was seen only once. V and J are TRBV3-1 (or the pseudogene TRBV3-2) and TRBJ1-2; D ambiguous. The ends were cut back, 8 bases at V and 0 bases at J, with 13 bases in the middle. CDR1 and CDR2 from the germline V gene are LGHDT and YNNKEL (reference sequence). This CDR3 is 14 amino acids long. In nucleotides, the CDR3 is TGTGCCAGCGGTAGGGTCGAGGCTAACTATGGCTACACCTTC. It translates to CASGRVEANYGYTF.

The V call is TRBV18, the J call TRBJ2-1, with D perhaps matching TRBD1 (5 bases). V lost 1 base and J 2 bases, leaving 9 bases between the germline ends. The CDR3 is made up of 15 amino acids. Germline V gene data show CDR1 as KGHSH and CDR2 as LQKENI. The CDR3 nucleotides are TGTGCCAGCTCACCACTGGCAGGGACCTACAATGAGCAGTTCTTC. This translates into CASSPLAGTYNEQFF.

The J gene is TRBJ2-1, the V gene TRBV7-2; D not certain. The germline V and J ends were trimmed by 5 bases and 0 bases, with 17 bases remaining between them. The CDR3 loop spans 17 amino acids. Per germline, CDR1 SGHTA and CDR2 FQGNSA. The chain's CDR3 is CASSLRTLGYSYNEQFF. For the CDR3, the DNA is TGTGCCAGCAGCCTCCGGACGCTGGGTTACTCCTACAATGAGCAGTTCTTC.

Notes on this clone: The junction shows a germline mismatch at one end, possibly a read error. The rearrangement uses TRBV27 and TRBJ1-2; no reliable D call. There are 10 residues in the CDR3. Germline V lookup: CDR1 MNHEY, CDR2 SMNVEV (reference sequence). The CDR3 spells CASSPRVPSF. The CDR3 nucleotides are TGTGCCAGCAGCCCCCGGGTCCCCTCCTTC.

The chain couples TRBV7-2 to TRBJ2-2, with D possibly TRBD2 on 7 matching bases. The CDR3 spans 13 residues. In germline, CDR1 is SGHTA, CDR2 FQGNSA. The V gene lost 3 bases and the J gene lost 13 bases, with 15 bases spanning the gap. The CDR3 coding sequence is TGTGCCAGCAGCTTGCGGCGGGGGCGTGGGCTGTTTTTT. Its translation is CASSLRRGRGLFF.

The chain links TRBV2 to TRBJ2-7; 12 nucleotides agree with TRBD1. CDR1 and CDR2 (germline): SNHLY, FYNNEI. There are 14 residues in the CDR3. Germline trimming cut 6 bases from V and 5 bases from J; bases unmatched to any gene: 5. The CDR3, as DNA: TGTGCCAGCAGCCGGGACAGGGGGCACCACGAGCAGTACTTC. Its translation is CASSRDRGHHEQYF.